What follows is one T cell receptor beta chain and its context. Its antigen is undetermined. The time point: persistent/refractory GD, antithyroid drugs over 5 years with positive TRAb. The TCR library was made from RNA extracted from PBMCs. The data were obtained in a study of regulatory T cells in long-lasting Graves disease. Findings and limits, study-wide: Having few samples may have compromised the accuracy.

Building of the TCR beta libraries involved iRepertoire HTBI primers and Arm-PCR of CDR3 regions. Using its own MiXCR run on the multiplex PCR reads, TCRdb lists one record per CDR3 protein. The sample lists about half a million distinct CDR3 sequences, 22% occurring once. Between the trimmed V and J ends, which lost 5 bases and 4 bases, there was a span of 15 bases. CDR3 size: 15 residues. The V gene's germline CDR1 is SGHAT and CDR2 FQNNGV. The TCR was taken from a female donor with Graves disease. The rearrangement uses TRBV11-2 and TRBJ2-1; D is perhaps TRBD1 (5 bases). The material was peripheral blood mononuclear cells (PBMCs), obtained when the disease was refractory, from a patient treated with antithyroid drugs. The CDR3 sequence: CASSPLDSGYNEQFF. Here the CDR3 DNA reads TGTGCCAGCAGCCCACTCGACTCAGGGTACAATGAGCAGTTCTTC.